This T cell receptor beta chain was observed in a study of graft-versus-host responses after intestinal transplantation. About this clone itself: The antigen remains undetermined.

Study results and caveats: Individuals who had graft-donor T cell macrochimerism had allografts that showed high graft-versus-host to host-versus-graft clonal ratios.

Repertoires were generated with immunoSEQ multiplex PCR, while TCRdb's copy carries only in-frame clones and drops some. The profile shows 73,000 or so clones, nearly 90% of them singletons. After removal of 3 bases from V and 4 bases from J, the junction contained 4 bases not matched to a gene. Germline lookup yields CDR1 SGHTA and CDR2 FQGNSA. The CDR3 contains 15 residues. Sequenced here: unstimulated CD8+ T cells sorted from spleen or lymph node cells, sampled before transplant. The chain recombines TRBV7-2 with TRBJ2-5; 11 bases line up with TRBD2. The source of this sequence is a human donor who was the organ donor for an intestinal transplant. The chain's CDR3 is CASSFSGGAAETQYF. The CDR3 nucleotides are TGTGCCAGCAGCTTTAGCGGGGGGGCCGCAGAGACCCAGTACTTC.